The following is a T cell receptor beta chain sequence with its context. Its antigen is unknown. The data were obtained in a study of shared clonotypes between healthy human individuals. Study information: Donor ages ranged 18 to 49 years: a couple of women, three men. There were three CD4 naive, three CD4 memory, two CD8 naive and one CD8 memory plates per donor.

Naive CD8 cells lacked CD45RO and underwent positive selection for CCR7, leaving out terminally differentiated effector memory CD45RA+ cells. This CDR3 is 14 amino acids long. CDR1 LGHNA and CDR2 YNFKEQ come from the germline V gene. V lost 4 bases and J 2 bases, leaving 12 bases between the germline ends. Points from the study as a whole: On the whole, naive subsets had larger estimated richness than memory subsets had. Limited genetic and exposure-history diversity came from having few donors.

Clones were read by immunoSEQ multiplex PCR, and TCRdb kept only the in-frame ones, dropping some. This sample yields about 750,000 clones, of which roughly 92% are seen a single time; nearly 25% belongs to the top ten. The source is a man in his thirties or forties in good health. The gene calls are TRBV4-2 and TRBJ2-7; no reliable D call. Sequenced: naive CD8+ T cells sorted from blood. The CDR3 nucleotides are TGTGCCAGCAGCCCAGGCCTGGCCACCTACGAGCAGTACTTC. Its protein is CASSPGLATYEQYF.